These 2 T cell receptor beta chains share one sample of origin, sequenced in a study of T cells in Graves' hyperthyroidism and ophthalmopathy. Researchers amplified the TCR beta CDR3 regions from RNA transcripts. The primer set for the first-round RT-PCR of the TCR CDR3 was HTBI. Using its own MiXCR run on the multiplex PCR reads, TCRdb lists one record per CDR3 protein. The table includes hundreds of thousands of distinct CDR3 sequences, approximately 15% detected once. Material: blood. These receptors were obtained from a woman aged 18 to 35 with Graves' hyperthyroidism.

This clonotype was detected many times. The genes are TRBV20-1 and TRBJ2-1; D may correspond to TRBD1 or TRBD2 (6 bases each). This CDR3 spans 15 amino acids. The V and J ends lost 5 bases and 5 bases respectively, with 19 bases between them. Looked up from germline, CDR1 is DFQATT and CDR2 is SNEGSKA (reference sequence). The CDR3 sequence: CSAEGGWAVHNEQFF. The CDR3, as DNA: TGCAGTGCTGAGGGGGGATGGGCCGTCCACAATGAGCAGTTCTTC.

This clonotype was seen a handful of times. The chain has TRBV27 and TRBJ2-5, with TRBD2 as a possible D gene (7 bases). V shed 1 base and J shed 1 base, with 13 bases lying between them. CDR3 length: 16 amino acids. Germline CDR1 is MNHEY and CDR2 is SMNVEV (reference sequence). The CDR3 DNA reads as TGTGCCAGCAGTTTATACCGGGGGGCGGGCCAAGAGACCCAGTACTTC. This sequence encodes CASSLYRGAGQETQYF.